The source of this T cell receptor (beta chain) is a study of CD8 T cells in Susac syndrome. With random hexamers, 0.5 to 1 ug RNA was reverse transcribed. TCRdb recomputed calls from the immunoSEQ multiplex PCR reads with MiXCR, one row per CDR3 protein. In the table there are approximately 150,000 distinct CDR3 sequences, around 94% of which are singletons. What was sequenced was CD4+ T cells from PBMCs. The TCR comes from a human donor with multiple sclerosis.

The CDR3 region is CASRPGGRDSEAFF. The CDR3 nucleotides are TGTGCCAGCAGACCGGGAGGAAGGGATTCTGAAGCTTTCTTT. This chain uses TRBV5-4 with TRBJ1-1; D gene uncertain. Trimming took 5 bases from V and 6 from J, leaving 17 bases between them. CDR1 SGHNT and CDR2 YYREEE come from the germline V gene (reference sequence). This CDR3 region has 14 residues.